A selection of T cell receptor beta chains follows, all from one sample in a study of T cell responses to AZD1222 COVID-19 vaccine. Produced via immunoSEQ multiplex PCR; TCRdb's table is partial and in-frame only. The sample consists of around 89,000 clones, approximately 84% of them appearing once. Sequencing used peripheral blood, obtained on day 0 of AZD1222 vaccination. These receptors were taken from an adult in good health. Both conserved end residues are part of each CDR3. The D gene is left open where the match is weak. Only part of the rows carry a size: once, few, many, or a class if the clone is expanded.

V: TRBV19; size: NA; D: NA; J: TRBJ2-3; CDR3: CASSIQGTDTQYF; DNA: TGTGCCAGTAGTATACAGGGCACAGATACGCAGTATTTT
V: TRBV18; size: NA; D: NA; J: TRBJ1-1; CDR3: CASSELGSEAFF; DNA: TGTGCCAGCTCAGAACTTGGGTCTGAAGCTTTCTTT
V: TRBV28; size: NA; D: NA; J: TRBJ1-2; CDR3: CASRPRDTWGYTF; DNA: TGTGCCAGCAGACCTCGGGACACTTGGGGCTACACCTTC
V: TRBV27; size: NA; D: TRBD1; J: TRBJ1-6; CDR3: CASSPGQGSYSPLHF; DNA: TGTGCCAGCAGTCCCGGACAGGGGAGTTATTCACCCCTCCACTTT
V: TRBV10-3; size: NA; D: TRBD2; J: TRBJ2-1; CDR3: CAISEFSGVRGNEQFF; DNA: TGTGCCATCAGTGAGTTTAGCGGGGTAAGAGGGAATGAGCAGTTCTTC
V: TRBV28; size: NA; D: NA; J: TRBJ1-1; CDR3: CASTLKPPGRDNTEAFF; DNA: TGTGCCAGCACCCTTAAGCCCCCGGGGAGGGACAACACTGAAGCTTTCTTT
V: TRBV5-1; size: NA; D: NA; J: TRBJ1-2; CDR3: CASSPEGGGYGYTF; DNA: TGCGCCAGCAGCCCGGAGGGAGGCGGCTATGGCTACACCTTC
V: TRBV2; size: NA; D: NA; J: TRBJ1-4; CDR3: CASSGGQFEKLFF; DNA: TGTGCCAGCAGTGGAGGACAGTTTGAAAAACTGTTTTTT
V: TRBV5-5; size: few; D: TRBD2; J: TRBJ2-3; CDR3: CASSPLAAGDTQYF; DNA: TGTGCCAGCAGCCCACTAGCGGCGGGAGATACGCAGTATTTT
V: TRBV29-1; size: NA; D: NA; J: TRBJ1-2; CDR3: CSVETGSAYGYTF; DNA: TGCAGCGTTGAAACAGGGAGTGCCTATGGCTACACCTTC
V: TRBV5-4; size: NA; D: NA; J: TRBJ2-5; CDR3: CASSLGGKETQYF; DNA: TGTGCCAGCAGCTTGGGAGGGAAAGAGACCCAGTACTTC
V: TRBV5-1; size: NA; D: TRBD1; J: TRBJ1-1; CDR3: CASSFGQVGNTEAFF; DNA: TGCGCCAGCAGCTTTGGACAGGTAGGGAACACTGAAGCTTTCTTT
V: TRBV24-1; size: NA; D: NA; J: TRBJ2-1; CDR3: CATSDFSASYNEQFF; DNA: TGTGCCACCAGTGATTTCAGTGCGTCCTACAATGAGCAGTTCTTC
V: TRBV2; size: NA; D: TRBD2; J: TRBJ2-1; CDR3: CASSVAGGHINEQFF; DNA: TGTGCCAGCAGTGTAGCGGGAGGCCACATCAATGAGCAGTTCTTC
V: TRBV7-3; size: once; D: TRBD2; J: TRBJ2-1; CDR3: CASSPHLAGGYNEQFF; DNA: TGTGCCAGCAGCCCGCATCTAGCGGGAGGCTACAATGAGCAGTTCTTC